Following are 17 T cell receptor beta chains from one sample sequenced in a study of identical twins (dated by TCRdb to 2016 to 2017). Library method: 5' RACE. The instrument given in TCRdb is Illumina HiSeq 2000. TCRdb cleaned the public reads at Q25 with fastp, built clones with MiXCR and kept in-frame beta chains. Records with the same CDR3 protein are collapsed into one entry carrying the most frequent genes and DNA. The sample has 1,800,000 or so distinct CDR3 sequences on record, around a third of them singletons. Under 0.35% of the sample belongs to the ten largest clones. The sample was cord blood. Receptors originate from a newborn girl in good health.

V gene TRBV6-6 combines with J gene TRBJ1-5, with D unclear. Germline V gives CDR1 MNHNY, CDR2 SVGAGI (reference sequence). V lost 6 bases and J 2 bases, leaving 14 bases between the germline ends. The CDR3 sequence is 15 residues long. The chain's CDR3 is CASSKDGPGNQPQHF. The CDR3 DNA reads as TGTGCCAGCAGCAAGGACGGCCCAGGCAATCAGCCCCAGCATTTT.

This clonotype has just a few counts. The CDR3 here is CSARDPKRAHSTDTQYF. DNA of the CDR3: TGCAGTGCTAGAGATCCTAAGCGGGCCCATAGCACAGATACGCAGTATTTT. The chain recombines TRBV20-1 with TRBJ2-3; perhaps TRBD2 as D (6 bases). CDR1 and CDR2 (germline): DFQATT, SNEGSKA (reference sequence). V shed 0 bases and J shed 0 bases, with 16 bases lying between them. The CDR3 totals 17 residues.

This chain uses TRBV3-1 with TRBJ1-2; no clear D. Trimming removed 0 bases from V and 4 bases from J, with 9 bases in between. CDR3 length equals 14 residues. Germline loops: CDR1 LGHDT, CDR2 YNNKEL (reference sequence). The CDR3 here is CASSQEEGPYGYTF. DNA for the CDR3: TGTGCCAGCAGCCAAGAAGAAGGGCCCTATGGCTACACCTTC.

This clonotype has more than one count but fewer than ten. The chain has TRBV5-6 and TRBJ2-7, with no clear D. V gave up 0 bases and J gave up 5 bases, with 12 bases separating them. The CDR3 totals 14 residues. The germline V gene has CDR1 SGHDT and CDR2 YYEEEE. As DNA, the CDR3 is TGTGCCAGCAGCTTGGGTCATGGTGGAGACGAGCAGTACTTC. This gives the protein CASSLGHGGDEQYF.

There are a few counts of this clonotype. The J gene is TRBJ2-3, the V gene TRBV18; D might be TRBD2 (5 bases). Between the trimmed V and J ends, which lost 1 base and 11 bases, there was a span of 10 bases. The germline V gene has CDR1 KGHSH and CDR2 LQKENI. This CDR3 has 12 residues. CDR3 bases: TGTGCCAGCTCACCACAACTAGGCGGGCAGTATTTT. Residues: CASSPQLGGQYF.

This chain connects TRBV10-1 to TRBJ2-1, with 8 bases identical to TRBD2. Germline CDR1 and CDR2: WNHNN and SYGVQD (reference sequence). The CDR3 totals 16 residues. Unmatched junction bases numbered 13, after V lost 5 bases and J lost 7 bases. The CDR3 DNA is TGCGCCAGCAGTCCTCAACTAGCGGCGCTTGGGAATGAGCAGTTCTTC. Translated: CASSPQLAALGNEQFF.

The chain couples TRBV20-1 to TRBJ2-4; TRBD2 matches 16 bases. Germline V gene data show CDR1 as DFQATT and CDR2 as SNEGSKA (reference sequence). The CDR3 totals 14 residues. Losses at the gene ends were 6 bases for V and 13 bases for J; bases not matched to a gene: 9. The CDR3 nucleotides are TGCAGTGCGGGACTAGCGGGAGGGCCGTTTGAGCAGTACTTC. Its translation is CSAGLAGGPFEQYF.

The J gene is TRBJ2-3, the V gene TRBV15, with D possibly matching TRBD2 (6 bases). The CDR3 is 15 residues long. V was cut by 5 bases and J by 2 bases, with 14 bases left in between. The germline gives CDR1 LNHNV, CDR2 YYDKDF (reference sequence). The CDR3, as DNA: TGTGCCACCAGCCCCAGGACTATATTCACAGATACGCAGTATTTT. Translated, it gives CATSPRTIFTDTQYF.

In its sample, this clonotype was seen a few times. The rearrangement uses TRBV27 and TRBJ2-4; the D gene is possibly TRBD2 (7 bases). The J call may be incorrect, as the DNA end agrees better with TRBJ2-7. CDR1 MNHEY and CDR2 SMNVEV come from the germline V gene (reference sequence). CDR3 length: 15 residues. CDR3 residues: CASSLRGALTYEQYF. The DNA of the CDR3 is TGTGCCAGCAGTTTACGGGGGGCCCTCACCTACGAGCAGTACTTC.

This clonotype was picked up a small number of times. The chain is built from TRBV27 and TRBJ1-5, with 8 positions matching TRBD1. This CDR3 is 18 amino acids long. Germline V lookup: CDR1 MNHEY, CDR2 SMNVEV (reference sequence). V dropped 3 bases and J dropped 0; count of bases not matched to a gene: 10. This CDR3 is CASSLGAPGGYSNQPQHF. For the CDR3, the DNA is TGTGCCAGCAGTTTGGGGGCCCCAGGGGGCTATAGCAATCAGCCCCAGCATTTT.

The rearrangement uses TRBV7-9 and TRBJ2-1; D gene ambiguous. V shed 2 bases and J shed 0 bases, with 11 bases lying between them. This CDR3 is 16 amino acids long. Germline lookup yields CDR1 SEHNR and CDR2 FQNEAQ (reference sequence). The CDR3 bases are TGTGCCAGCAGCTTAACTCGGCTCAGCTCCTACAATGAGCAGTTCTTC. Translating gives CASSLTRLSSYNEQFF.

This chain's CDR3 is CASSLGRGAYNEQYF. CDR3 sequence (DNA): TGTGCCAGCAGTTTAGGAAGGGGGGCGTACAATGAGCAGTACTTC. The chain carries TRBV12-3 or TRBV12-4 and TRBJ2-1; D possibly matches TRBD1 or TRBD2 (6 bases each). The end of the DNA is better explained by TRBJ2-7, so the J call may be wrong. The CDR3 length is 15 residues.

V and J are TRBV7-8 and TRBJ2-2, with 11 bases lining up with TRBD2. The germline gives CDR1 SGHVS, CDR2 FQNEAQ. The CDR3 loop spans 19 amino acids. V shed 2 bases and J 1 base; nucleotides not matched to a gene: 9. The CDR3 here is CASSLYASGGLRNTGELFF. CDR3 sequence (DNA): TGTGCCAGCAGCTTATATGCTAGCGGGGGGCTCCGGAACACCGGGGAGCTGTTTTTT.

The chain employs TRBV20-1 and TRBJ1-5; D remains ambiguous. From germline, CDR1 is DFQATT and CDR2 SNEGSKA (reference sequence). V was trimmed by 1 base and J by 0 bases, leaving 13 bases between them. The CDR3 covers 16 residues. The CDR3 DNA reads TGCAGTGCTAGAGGTGCGGCCGGCTATAGCAATCAGCCCCAGCATTTT. It encodes CSARGAAGYSNQPQHF.

Concerning this clonotype: A much larger clone is a single base away; this may be a read error. This chain uses TRBV15 with TRBJ2-3; the D gene is possibly TRBD2 (5 bases). Germline V gene data show CDR1 as LNHNV and CDR2 as YYDKDF (reference sequence). The CDR3 contains 15 residues. The CDR3 DNA reads TGTGCCACCAGCAGAGATCGTCCTAGCATAGATACGCAGTATTTT. The encoded protein is CATSRDRPSIDTQYF.

The chain employs TRBV12-3 or TRBV12-4 and TRBJ2-7; 10 nucleotides align to TRBD2. Trimming cost V 6 bases and J 4 bases; bases outside gene matches: 9. This CDR3 has 15 residues. The CDR3: CASSKAGGIFYEQYF. CDR3 nucleotides: TGTGCCAGCAGCAAAGCGGGAGGGATCTTTTACGAGCAGTACTTC.

The genes are TRBV12-3 or TRBV12-4 and TRBJ2-1; 11 bases agree with TRBD2. The DNA end lines up better with TRBJ2-7; the J call may be wrong. The CDR3 has 15 residues. The CDR3 reads CASSLSGRAPNEQYF. The CDR3 DNA sequence: TGTGCCAGCAGCCTTAGCGGGAGGGCCCCCAATGAGCAGTACTTC.